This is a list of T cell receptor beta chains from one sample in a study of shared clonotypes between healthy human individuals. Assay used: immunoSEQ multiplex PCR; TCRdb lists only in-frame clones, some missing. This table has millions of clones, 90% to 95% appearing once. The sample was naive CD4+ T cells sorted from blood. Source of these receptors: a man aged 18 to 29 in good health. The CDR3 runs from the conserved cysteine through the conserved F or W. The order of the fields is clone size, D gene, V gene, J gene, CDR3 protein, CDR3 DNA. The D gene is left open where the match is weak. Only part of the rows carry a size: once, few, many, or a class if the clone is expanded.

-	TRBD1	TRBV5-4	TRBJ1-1	CASSADRGLGEAFF	TGTGCCAGCAGCGCCGACAGGGGGCTGGGTGAAGCTTTCTTT
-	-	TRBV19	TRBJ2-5	CASSIPAGQWYQETQYF	TGTGCCAGTAGTATCCCGGCAGGGCAATGGTACCAAGAGACCCAGTACTTC
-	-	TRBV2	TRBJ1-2	CASSEGPLYGYTF	TGTGCCAGCAGTGAAGGGCCCCTCTATGGCTACACCTTC
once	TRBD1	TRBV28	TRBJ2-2	CASRIRGLRPNTGELFF	TGTGCCAGCAGGATCAGGGGGTTGAGGCCTAACACCGGGGAGCTGTTTTTT
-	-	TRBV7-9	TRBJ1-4	CASSRGDREKLFF	TGTGCCAGCAGCCGGGGCGATCGTGAAAAACTGTTTTTT
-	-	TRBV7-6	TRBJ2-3	CASSLGGKFQDTQYF	TGTGCCAGCAGCTTAGGAGGCAAGTTCCAAGATACGCAGTATTTT
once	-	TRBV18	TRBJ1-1	CASSRGVGAFF	TGTGCCAGCTCCCGGGGTGTGGGAGCTTTCTTT
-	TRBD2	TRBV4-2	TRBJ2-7	CASRGGLAERLNEQYF	TGTGCCAGCAGGGGGGGACTAGCGGAGAGGCTGAACGAGCAGTACTTC
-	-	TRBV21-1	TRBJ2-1	CASSSPGGGRADIYNEQFF	TGTGCCAGCAGCTCCCCTGGAGGCGGGAGGGCCGACATCTACAATGAGCAGTTCTTC
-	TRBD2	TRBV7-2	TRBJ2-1	CASSIRTSGRASYNEQFF	TGTGCCAGCAGCATTAGGACTAGCGGGAGGGCCTCCTACAATGAGCAGTTCTTC
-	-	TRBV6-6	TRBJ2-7	CASTAAQGWQYF	TGTGCCAGCACGGCAGCTCAAGGGTGGCAGTACTTC
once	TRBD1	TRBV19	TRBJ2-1	CASSIVFGTGEQFF	TGTGCCAGTAGTATAGTTTTTGGGACAGGTGAGCAGTTCTTC
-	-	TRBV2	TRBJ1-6	CASSGSNSPLHF	TGTGCCAGCAGTGGGTCGAATTCACCCCTCCACTTT
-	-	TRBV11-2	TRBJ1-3	CASSLTVSGNTIYF	TGTGCCAGCAGCTTAACTGTGTCTGGAAACACCATATATTTT
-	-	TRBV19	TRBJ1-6	CASSMRGLNSPLHF	TGTGCCAGTAGTATGAGGGGACTCAATTCACCCCTCCACTTT
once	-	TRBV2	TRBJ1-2	CASSGNNLVNGYTF	TGTGCCAGCAGTGGTAACAATTTGGTCAATGGCTACACCTTC